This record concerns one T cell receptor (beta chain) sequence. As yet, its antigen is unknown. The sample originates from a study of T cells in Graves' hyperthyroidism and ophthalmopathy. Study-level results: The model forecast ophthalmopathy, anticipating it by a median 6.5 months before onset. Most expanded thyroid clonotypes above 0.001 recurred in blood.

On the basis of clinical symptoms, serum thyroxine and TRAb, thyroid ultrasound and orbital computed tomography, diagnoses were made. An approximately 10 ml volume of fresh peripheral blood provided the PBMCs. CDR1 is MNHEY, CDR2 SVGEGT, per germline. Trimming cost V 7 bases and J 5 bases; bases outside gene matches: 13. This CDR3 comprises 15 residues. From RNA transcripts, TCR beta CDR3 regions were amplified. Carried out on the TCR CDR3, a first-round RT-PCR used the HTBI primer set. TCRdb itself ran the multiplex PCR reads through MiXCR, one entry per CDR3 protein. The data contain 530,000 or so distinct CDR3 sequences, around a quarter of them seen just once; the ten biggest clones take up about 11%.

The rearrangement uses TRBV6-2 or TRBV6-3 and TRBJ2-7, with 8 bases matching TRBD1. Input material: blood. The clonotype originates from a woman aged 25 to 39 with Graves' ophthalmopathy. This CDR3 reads CASNQGQGALNEQYF. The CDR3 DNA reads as TGTGCCAGCAACCAAGGGCAGGGGGCACTGAACGAGCAGTACTTC.